This TCR beta chain was obtained from a study of CD8+CD57+ T cells in acquired aplastic anemia. Profiling that covered TCR beta VDJ and CDR3 relied on genomic DNA as its template. TCRdb ran MiXCR on the reads and lists one entry per CDR3 protein. Of 200,000 to 250,000 distinct CDR3 sequences in the sample, 61% were seen once. V dropped 3 bases and J dropped 4; count of bases not matched to a gene: 2. The length of the CDR3 is 14 residues. The V gene's germline CDR1 is SGHRS and CDR2 YFSETQ. The clonotype was recovered from a human donor in good health. V gene TRBV5-1 combines with J gene TRBJ1-3; 9 nucleotides align to TRBD1. Material: sorted CD4+, CD8+, or CD8+CD57+ T cells (not recorded which) from PBMCs. As DNA, the CDR3 is TGCGCCAGCAGCTGGACAGGGGACGGAAACACCATATATTTT. It yields the protein CASSWTGDGNTIYF.